Many counts were recorded for the clone carrying this T cell receptor (beta chain). Its target is unknown. Template material for amplifying TCR beta CDR3 regions consisted of RNA transcripts. Using the HTBI primer set, a first-round RT-PCR was run on the TCR CDR3. In TCRdb, the multiplex PCR reads were re-called with MiXCR into one record per CDR3 protein. The data contain approximately 560,000 distinct CDR3 sequences, just over 45% of them singletons. The data derive from a study of T cells in Graves' hyperthyroidism and ophthalmopathy. Overall study results and limits: Appearing also in blood were most of the thyroid clonotypes expanded above 0.001.

When ophthalmopathy did not progress within 18 months, Graves' hyperthyroidism was considered stable. The V gene lost 5 bases and the J gene lost 0 bases, with 10 bases spanning the gap. The CDR3 runs 15 residues. Germline V lookup: CDR1 SEHNR, CDR2 FQNEAQ (reference sequence). The receptor was isolated from a woman aged 18-29 years with Graves' hyperthyroidism. The sequenced material came from peripheral blood or thyroid tissue (not recorded which). The chain carries TRBV7-9 and TRBJ2-2; possible D gene TRBD1, 6 bases. The CDR3 loop reads CASSQEGANTGELFF. In nucleotides, the CDR3 is TGTGCCAGCAGCCAAGAGGGGGCGAACACCGGGGAGCTGTTTTTT. The full variable domain, in which reference TRBV7-9 and TRBJ2-2 provide the parts outside the CDR3, is DTGVSQNPRHKITKRGQNVTFRCDPISEHNRLYWYRQTLGQGPEFLTYFQNEAQLEKSRLLSDRFSAERPKGSFSTLEIQRTEQGDSAMYLCASSQEGANTGELFFGEGSRLTVL.